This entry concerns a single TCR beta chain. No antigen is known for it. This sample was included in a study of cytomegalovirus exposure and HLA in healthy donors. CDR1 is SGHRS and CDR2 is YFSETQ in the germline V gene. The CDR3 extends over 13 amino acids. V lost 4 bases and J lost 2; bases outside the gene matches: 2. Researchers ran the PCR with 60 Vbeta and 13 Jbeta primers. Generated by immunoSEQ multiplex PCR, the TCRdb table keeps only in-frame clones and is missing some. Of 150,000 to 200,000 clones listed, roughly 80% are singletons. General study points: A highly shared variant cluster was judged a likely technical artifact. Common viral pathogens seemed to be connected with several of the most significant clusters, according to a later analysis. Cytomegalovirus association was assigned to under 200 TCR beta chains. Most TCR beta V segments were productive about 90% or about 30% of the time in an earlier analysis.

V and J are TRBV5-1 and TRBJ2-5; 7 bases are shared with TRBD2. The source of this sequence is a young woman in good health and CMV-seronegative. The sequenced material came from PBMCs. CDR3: CASSRTRQETQYF. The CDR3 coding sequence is TGCGCCAGCAGCCGGACTAGACAAGAGACCCAGTACTTC.